Reported below is one T cell receptor beta chain. The antigen is not known. This sample stems from a study of shared clonotypes between healthy human individuals. Study-wide points: Lower generation probabilities were found for non-shared clonotypes than for those shared by all four donors. It was observed that roughly 4.8% of naive CD4 clonotypes were shared across several donors.

The germline V and J ends were trimmed by 5 bases and 0 bases, with 7 bases remaining between them. Germline values: CDR1 KGHSH, CDR2 LQKENI. The CDR3 is 13 residues long. TCRdb's copy holds only in-frame clones and misses some; the assay was immunoSEQ multiplex PCR. This table has 950,000 to 1,100,000 clones, roughly 75% appearing once. Donors, healthy HIV-negative adults, lacked recent acute infections or vaccinations. The sequence derives from a young man in good health. This chain joins TRBV18 and TRBJ1-1; TRBD1 is a possible D gene (5 bases). The sequencing sample was made of memory CD4+ T cells sorted from blood. As for subset: CD45RA-negative fraction. The DNA for the CDR3 is TGTGCCAGCTCAGACAGCTTGAACACTGAAGCTTTCTTT. Its protein is CASSDSLNTEAFF.